What follows are 21 T cell receptor beta chains derived from one specimen sequenced in a study of blood T cell repertoires in COVID-19. Profiling relied on immunoSEQ multiplex PCR, and the TCRdb table lists in-frame clones only, not all of them. This sample yields about 380,000 clones, of which around 87% are seen a single time; 1% to 1.5% belongs to the top ten. The sequenced material came from PBMCs or T cells enriched from blood (not recorded which). Receptors originate from a man in his thirties or forties who had recovered from COVID-19.

The chain links TRBV7-6 to TRBJ2-5; D is perhaps TRBD2 (5 bases). Germline loops: CDR1 SGHVS, CDR2 FNYEAQ. CDR3 length equals 16 residues. With 4 bases removed from V and 3 bases from J, the gap between germline ends came to 18 bases. DNA of the CDR3: TGTGCCAGCAGCTCCAGGTTCAGGACTTTGGAAGAGACCCAGTACTTC. It yields the protein CASSSRFRTLEETQYF.

The V call is TRBV19, the J call TRBJ1-5; a weak D match, TRBD1 (5 bases). Trimming stripped 3 bases from V and 4 bases from J, with 16 bases between. There are 16 residues in the CDR3. Germline CDR1 LNHDA, CDR2 SQIVND (reference sequence). Here the CDR3 DNA reads TGTGCCAGTAGTATTACTCCCCCAGGGCCTAATCAGCCCCAGCATTTT. Its protein product is CASSITPPGPNQPQHF. Full variable domain (remainder filled in from reference TRBV19 and TRBJ1-5): DGGITQSPKYLFRKEGQNVTLSCEQNLNHDAMYWYRQDPGQGLRLIYYSQIVNDFQKGDIAEGYSVSREKKESFPLTVTSAQKNPTAFYLCASSITPPGPNQPQHFGDGTRLSIL.

The rearrangement links TRBV5-6 to TRBJ1-2, with TRBD1 matching over 9 bases. Germline CDR1 SGHDT, CDR2 YYEEEE. The length of the CDR3 is 15 residues. With V trimmed by 5 bases and J by 8 bases, 13 bases remained unmatched. In nucleotides, the CDR3 is TGTGCCAGCAGTTCCCCGGGACAGGGAAGGAGCGGCTACACCTTC. It yields the protein CASSSPGQGRSGYTF.

For the CDR3, the DNA is TGTGCCAGCAGCCCACGGACAGGCGCGACCGTTAACTATGGCTACACCTTC. The encoded protein is CASSPRTGATVNYGYTF. The chain uses TRBV7-2 and TRBJ1-2; the match to TRBD1 covers 7 bases. The CDR3 contains 17 residues. Looked up from germline, CDR1 is SGHTA and CDR2 is FQGNSA. V lost 5 bases and J lost 1; bases outside the gene matches: 13. The full variable domain, completed using reference TRBV7-2 and TRBJ1-2, is GAGVSQSPSNKVTEKGKDVELRCDPISGHTALYWYRQSLGQGLEFLIYFQGNSAPDKSGLPSDRFSAERTGGSVSTLTIQRTQQEDSAVYLCASSPRTGATVNYGYTFGSGTRLTVV.

V is TRBV12-3 or TRBV12-4 and J is TRBJ1-5; TRBD1 matches 7 bases. V dropped 5 bases and J dropped 6; count of bases not matched to a gene: 4. The CDR3 consists of 13 residues. CDR3 loop: CASSKGGGQPQHF. DNA for the CDR3: TGTGCCAGCAGTAAAGGGGGCGGTCAGCCCCAGCATTTT.

In this sample, this clone turned up once. The V and J genes are TRBV5-6 and TRBJ1-2; 7 nucleotides agree with TRBD1. J was trimmed by 5 bases and V by 4 bases; bases with no gene match: 8. Germline V lookup: CDR1 SGHDT, CDR2 YYEEEE. The CDR3 runs to 14 residues. The DNA of the CDR3 is TGTGCCAGCAGCACACTCGGGACAGTGTATGGCTACACCTTC. Translation gives CASSTLGTVYGYTF. Based on the CDR3 plus reference TRBV5-6 and TRBJ1-2, the full variable domain is DAGVTQSPTHLIKTRGQQVTLRCSPKSGHDTVSWYQQALGQGPQFIFQYYEEEERQRGNFPDRFSGHQFPNYSSELNVNALLLGDSALYLCASSTLGTVYGYTFGSGTRLTVV.

The chain combines TRBV11-3 with TRBJ2-1, with 12 bases aligning to TRBD2. The V gene's germline CDR1 is SGHNT and CDR2 YENEEA. The CDR3 loop spans 15 amino acids. V lost 5 bases, J lost 9 bases, and 8 bases stayed unmatched. The CDR3 is CASSLSGTSGFEQFF. The CDR3 DNA reads as TGTGCCAGCAGCCTATCCGGGACTAGCGGGTTTGAGCAGTTCTTC.

Points on this clone: Germline and junction disagree at one end, which may indicate a read error. The CDR3 DNA follows: TGTGCCAGCAACTTGGGGATTTTTCGGGGAAATGGCTACACCTTC. Its translation is CASNLGIFRGNGYTF. V and J are TRBV5-6 and TRBJ1-2; D uncertain. The CDR3 totals 15 residues. The germline V gene has CDR1 SGHDT and CDR2 YYEEEE.

This chain connects TRBV6-5 to TRBJ1-5, with D perhaps TRBD1 (6 bases). The CDR3 runs 15 residues. V dropped 0 bases and J dropped 5 bases, with 11 bases sitting between them. The germline V gene has CDR1 MNHEY and CDR2 SVGAGI. The CDR3 DNA reads as TGTGCCAGCAGTTACTCGTTTTCAGGGGATCAGCCCCAGCATTTT. Translated, it gives CASSYSFSGDQPQHF.

This clone was counted between two and nine times. The chain uses TRBV30 and TRBJ2-2, with TRBD2 matching 8 bases. Germline V gives CDR1 GTSNPN, CDR2 SVGIG (reference sequence). This CDR3 spans 13 amino acids. The ends lost 1 base at V and 6 bases at J; junction bases unmatched: 1. CDR3 DNA sequence: TGTGCCTGGAGTGCCGGGAGGGCCGGGGAGCTGTTTTTT. The encoded protein is CAWSAGRAGELFF.

The J gene is TRBJ1-2, the V gene TRBV4-1; 9 positions agree with TRBD1. Per the germline V gene, CDR1 is MGHRA and CDR2 is YSYEKL. Unmatched junction bases numbered 5, after V lost 5 bases and J lost 7 bases. The CDR3 has 13 amino acids. The DNA of the CDR3 is TGCGCCAGCAGCTTAGGGACAGGGAGTGGCTACACCTTC. Residues: CASSLGTGSGYTF.

This sequence joins TRBV5-1 and TRBJ1-5, with D possibly being TRBD1 (5 bases). The length of the CDR3 is 15 residues. Germline V CDR1 and CDR2: SGHRS, YFSETQ. Trimming shortened V by 0 bases and J by 7 bases, and 14 bases separated the two germline ends. The DNA for the CDR3 is TGCGCCAGCAGCTTGGACCCTTCAGGGATCCAGCCCCAGCATTTT. The encoded protein is CASSLDPSGIQPQHF. The full variable domain, in which reference TRBV5-1 and TRBJ1-5 provide the parts outside the CDR3, is KAGVTQTPRYLIKTRGQQVTLSCSPISGHRSVSWYQQTPGQGLQFLFEYFSETQRNKGNFPGRFSGRQFSNSRSEMNVSTLELGDSALYLCASSLDPSGIQPQHFGDGTRLSIL.

On this clone: At one boundary the junction diverges from the germline segment, which might be a read error. This chain joins TRBV27 and TRBJ1-1, with D maybe TRBD1 (5 bases). The CDR3 covers 15 residues. Germline V lookup: CDR1 MNHEY, CDR2 SMNVEV (reference sequence). The CDR3 DNA reads TGTGCCAGCAGTCTATCGCCCATTGGGGGGACTGAAGCTTTCTTT. Its protein is CASSLSPIGGTEAFF.

The gene calls are TRBV27 and TRBJ2-2, with D perhaps TRBD1 (5 bases). CDR1 is MNHEY, CDR2 SMNVEV, per germline (reference sequence). V was clipped by 3 bases and J by 4 bases, with 9 bases between them. The CDR3 contains 14 residues. CDR3 in amino acids: CASSLFQGTGELFF. As DNA, the CDR3 is TGTGCCAGCAGTTTGTTCCAGGGCACCGGGGAGCTGTTTTTT.

J is TRBJ1-3 and V is TRBV5-1; D perhaps matches TRBD1 (5 bases). The germline gives CDR1 SGHRS, CDR2 YFSETQ. CDR3 length equals 17 residues. V was clipped by 0 bases and J by 0 bases, with 13 bases between them. CDR3 residues: CASSLDPGRRSGNTIYF. The DNA for the CDR3 is TGCGCCAGCAGCTTGGATCCAGGGCGTCGCTCTGGAAACACCATATATTTT.

V and J are TRBV5-1 and TRBJ2-1; D may be TRBD1 (5 bases). The germline V gene encodes CDR1 SGHRS and CDR2 YFSETQ. V dropped 5 bases and J dropped 10 bases, with 16 bases sitting between them. The CDR3 is 13 amino acids. CDR3 residues: CASRSDRGLEQFF. CDR3 coding DNA: TGCGCCAGCAGGTCCGACAGAGGATTAGAGCAGTTCTTC.

The J gene is TRBJ1-4, the V gene TRBV11-2, with D perhaps matching TRBD1 (5 bases). CDR1 SGHAT and CDR2 FQNNGV come from the germline V gene. CDR3 length: 14 residues. The V end lost 3 bases, the J end lost 7 bases, and 12 bases lay between the germline ends. The CDR3 loop is CASSLVARGEKLFF. CDR3 bases: TGTGCCAGCAGCTTGGTGGCAAGGGGTGAAAAACTGTTTTTT.

This rearrangement joins TRBV6-4 to TRBJ1-2, with 8 nucleotides matching TRBD1. Germline CDR1 reads MRHNA; CDR2 reads SNTAGT. Trimming took 2 bases from V and 8 from J; bases not matched to a gene: 7. The CDR3 consists of 14 residues. The CDR3 protein is CASSDRQGNGGYTF. In nucleotides, the CDR3 is TGTGCCAGCAGTGACAGACAGGGGAATGGAGGCTACACCTTC.

This clone has only a few counts. CDR3 DNA sequence: TGTGCCAGCAGCCAGAGACTAAATCAGCCCCAGCATTTT. Its translation: CASSQRLNQPQHF. This sequence joins TRBV4-2 and TRBJ1-5; D is unresolved. Trimming cost V 3 bases and J 4 bases, with 7 bases left between them. The germline gives CDR1 LGHNA, CDR2 YNFKEQ. The CDR3 spans 13 residues.

This clone was found once. The chain employs TRBV19 and TRBJ1-1; D may be TRBD1 (5 bases). Germline CDR1 and CDR2: LNHDA and SQIVND (reference sequence). This CDR3 is built from 14 residues. V was cut by 2 bases and J by 6 bases, with 13 bases left in between. The CDR3 loop reads CASSIPRGIAEAFF. CDR3 coding DNA: TGTGCCAGTAGTATACCTAGGGGAATCGCTGAAGCTTTCTTT.

The genes are TRBV6-5 and TRBJ1-5; maybe TRBD1 (6 bases). The length of the CDR3 is 13 residues. V was shortened by 10 bases and J by 4 bases, with 14 bases between the two germline ends. Germline CDR1 is MNHEY and CDR2 is SVGAGI. CDR3 sequence: CATRGQGNQPQHF. The CDR3 nucleotides read TGTGCCACACGAGGGCAGGGGAATCAGCCCCAGCATTTT.